This TCR beta chain appears in the sequencing data of a study of PD-1 blockade in classical Hodgkin lymphoma. In the study overall: Every 2 weeks, patients got 3 mg/kg intravenous nivolumab. The study's findings and limits: Patients with a complete response exhibited baseline diversity comparable to newly diagnosed patients. CD4+ TCR diversity, unlike CD8+, rose significantly by C4D1.

Autologous stem cell transplantation was followed by relapse in every patient, and brentuximab vedotin exposure varied. Germline V gene data show CDR1 as SGHTA and CDR2 as FQGNSA. This CDR3 region has 15 residues. V was pared by 2 bases and J by 2 bases, with 4 bases of the junction left unmatched. Measured with immunoSEQ multiplex PCR; TCRdb has only the in-frame clones, and not every one. Among around 99,000 clones, approximately 80% were seen once, and the ten largest hold roughly 16%. This clone was observed once. No antigen is known for it. The starting material was peripheral blood mononuclear cells (PBMCs), obtained before the second cycle of nivolumab. The sequence was obtained from a human donor with classical Hodgkin lymphoma. The chain joins TRBV7-2 to TRBJ2-7; 9 bases are shared with TRBD1. The CDR3 loop reads CASSLSGQGTYEQYF. CDR3 DNA: TGTGCCAGCAGCTTATCGGGACAGGGTACCTACGAGCAGTACTTC.